This TCR beta chain derives from a study of shared clonotypes between healthy human individuals. Naivety among CD8 cells was defined by CD45RO negativity and positive CCR7 selection, thereby excluding terminally differentiated effector memory CD45RA+ cells. As regards this clone: No antigen is known for it.

The V gene lost 1 base and the J gene lost 12 bases, with 9 bases spanning the gap. The CDR3 sequence is 11 residues long. CDR1 is SEHNR, CDR2 FQNEAQ, per germline (reference sequence). Deep-level running was used for the assay. Generated by immunoSEQ multiplex PCR, the TCRdb table keeps only in-frame clones and is missing some. The sample has a few million clones; over 85% are singletons. Points from the study as a whole: Sampling covered blood only; tissue repertoires likely differ. The four-donor shared clonotypes exceeded non-shared clonotypes in generation probability, with non-shared ones scoring lower. Generally, estimated richness proved larger in naive subsets than it did in memory subsets.

The chain carries TRBV7-9 and TRBJ2-5, with unresolved D. This receptor was taken from a man between 18 and 29 years old in good health. Some clones in this sample may be carry-over from other donors' samples. Specimen: naive CD8+ T cells from PBMCs. In DNA form, the CDR3 reads TGTGCCAGCAGCTTAGACTCAAACAAGTACTTC. Encoded protein: CASSLDSNKYF.